This is a list of T cell receptor beta chains from one sample in a study of technical replicates of blood from a few donors. Here immunoSEQ multiplex PCR was the method, and the copy in TCRdb shows in-frame clones only, minus some. In the table there are 45,000 to 60,000 clones, about 94% of which are singletons. Sequencing was done on a sample of PBMCs. Every receptor here comes from a human donor in good health. Some clones in this sample may be carry-over from other donors' samples. Both conserved end residues are part of each CDR3.

>TRBJ2-7|TRBV11-2
CASSYPGQGRNEQYF
>TRBJ2-1|TRBV7-2
CASSLARGTSGAQQFF
>TRBJ1-1|TRBV9
CASSSGGWVTEAFF
>TRBJ2-5|TRBV7-6
CASSLVPAGDQETQYF
>TRBJ2-7|TRBV5-1
CASSFESGGPHEQYF
>TRBJ2-4|TRBV7-2
CASSLQGNIQYF
>TRBJ1-2|TRBV7-8
CASSLAPDRINYGYTF
>TRBJ2-7|TRBV19
CASSIRGRAYEQYF
>TRBJ2-7|TRBV19
CASSGGQGRWEQYF
>TRBJ1-1|TRBV7-3
CASSLNQGAWAEAFF
>TRBJ1-6|TRBV6-1
CASNLQGAYNSPLHF
>TRBJ1-3|TRBV6-1
CASSDQSGFSGNTIYF
>TRBJ2-3|TRBV5-6
CASSPRFQADTQYF
>TRBJ1-4|TRBV4-1
CASSRPHEKLFF
>TRBJ1-3|TRBV6-5
CASSRLRSGNTIYF